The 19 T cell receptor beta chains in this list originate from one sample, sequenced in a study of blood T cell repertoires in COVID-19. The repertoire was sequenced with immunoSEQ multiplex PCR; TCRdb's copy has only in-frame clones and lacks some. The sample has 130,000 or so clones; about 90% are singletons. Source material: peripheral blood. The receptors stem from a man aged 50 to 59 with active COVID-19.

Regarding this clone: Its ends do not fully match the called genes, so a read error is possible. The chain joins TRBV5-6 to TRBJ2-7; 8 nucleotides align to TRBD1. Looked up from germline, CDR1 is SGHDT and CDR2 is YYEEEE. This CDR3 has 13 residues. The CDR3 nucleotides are TGTGCCAGCAGTTTGGACAGGGTGAACGAGCAGTACTTC. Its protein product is CASSLDRVNEQYF.

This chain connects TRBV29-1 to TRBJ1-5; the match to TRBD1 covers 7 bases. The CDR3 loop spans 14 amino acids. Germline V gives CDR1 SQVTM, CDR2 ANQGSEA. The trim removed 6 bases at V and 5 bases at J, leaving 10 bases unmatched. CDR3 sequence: CSVYGTANYQPQHF. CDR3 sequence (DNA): TGCAGCGTCTATGGGACAGCCAATTATCAGCCCCAGCATTTT.

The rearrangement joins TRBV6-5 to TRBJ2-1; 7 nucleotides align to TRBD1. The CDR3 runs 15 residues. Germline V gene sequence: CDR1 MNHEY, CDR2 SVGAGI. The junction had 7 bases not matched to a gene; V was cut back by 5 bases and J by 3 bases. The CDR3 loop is CASSRGQTLYNEQFF. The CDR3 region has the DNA TGTGCCAGCAGTAGGGGACAGACCCTCTACAATGAGCAGTTCTTC.

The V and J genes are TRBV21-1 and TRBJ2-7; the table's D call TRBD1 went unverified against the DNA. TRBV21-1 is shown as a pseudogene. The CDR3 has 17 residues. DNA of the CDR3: TGTGCCAGCAGCGAAAAAAGGGGACAGGGCTTTGGGTACGAGCAGTACTTC. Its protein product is CASSEKRGQGFGYEQYF.

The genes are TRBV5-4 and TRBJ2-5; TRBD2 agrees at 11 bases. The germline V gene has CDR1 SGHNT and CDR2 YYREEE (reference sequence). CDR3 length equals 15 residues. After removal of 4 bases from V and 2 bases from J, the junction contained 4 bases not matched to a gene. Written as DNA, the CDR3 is TGTGCCAGCAGCCAGAGACTAGCGGGGCAAGAGACCCAGTACTTC. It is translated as CASSQRLAGQETQYF.

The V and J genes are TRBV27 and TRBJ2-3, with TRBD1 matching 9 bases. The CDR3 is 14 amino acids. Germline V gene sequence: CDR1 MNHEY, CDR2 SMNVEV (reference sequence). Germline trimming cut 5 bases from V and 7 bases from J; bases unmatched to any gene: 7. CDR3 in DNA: TGTGCCAGCAGTCCAGGGACAGGGTTGAATACGCAGTATTTT. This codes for CASSPGTGLNTQYF.

The CDR3 DNA reads as TGTGCCAGCAGTGAACCGACAGGGACTGAAGCTTTCTTT. Translation gives CASSEPTGTEAFF. The J gene is TRBJ1-1, the V gene TRBV25-1; 7 positions match TRBD1. Unmatched junction bases numbered 2, after V lost 2 bases and J lost 5 bases. Germline V gene lookup returns CDR1 MGHDK and CDR2 SYGVNS. The CDR3 is 13 amino acids.

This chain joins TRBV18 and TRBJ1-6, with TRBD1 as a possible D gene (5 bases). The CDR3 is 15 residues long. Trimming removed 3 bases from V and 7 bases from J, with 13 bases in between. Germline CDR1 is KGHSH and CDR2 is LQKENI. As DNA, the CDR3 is TGTGCCAGCTCACCCTCCGGGACTGTCAATTCACCCCTCCACTTT. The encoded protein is CASSPSGTVNSPLHF.

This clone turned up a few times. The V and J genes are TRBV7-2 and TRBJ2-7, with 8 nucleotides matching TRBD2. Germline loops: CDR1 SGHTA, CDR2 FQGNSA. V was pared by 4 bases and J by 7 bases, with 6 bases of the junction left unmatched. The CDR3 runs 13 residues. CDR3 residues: CASSSGGADEQYF. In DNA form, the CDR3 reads TGTGCCAGCAGCTCGGGGGGGGCTGATGAGCAGTACTTC.

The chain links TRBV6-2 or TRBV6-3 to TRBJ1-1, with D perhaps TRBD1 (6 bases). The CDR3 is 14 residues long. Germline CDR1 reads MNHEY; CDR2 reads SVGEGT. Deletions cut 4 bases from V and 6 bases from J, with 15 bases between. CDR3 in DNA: TGTGCCAGCAGTTTCTTAAGGGGGGGCGCTGAAGCTTTCTTT. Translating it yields CASSFLRGGAEAFF.

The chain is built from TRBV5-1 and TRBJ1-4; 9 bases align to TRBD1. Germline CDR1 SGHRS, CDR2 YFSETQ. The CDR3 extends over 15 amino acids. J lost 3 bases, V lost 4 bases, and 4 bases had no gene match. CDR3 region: CASSGGQGSNEKLFF. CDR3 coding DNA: TGCGCCAGCAGCGGGGGACAGGGCTCTAATGAAAAACTGTTTTTT.

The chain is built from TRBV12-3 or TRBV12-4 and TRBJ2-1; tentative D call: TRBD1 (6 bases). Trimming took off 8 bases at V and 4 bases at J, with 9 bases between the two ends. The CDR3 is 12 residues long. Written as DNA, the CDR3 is TGTGCCAGCGCCGACAGGTACAATGAGCAGTTCTTC. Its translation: CASADRYNEQFF.

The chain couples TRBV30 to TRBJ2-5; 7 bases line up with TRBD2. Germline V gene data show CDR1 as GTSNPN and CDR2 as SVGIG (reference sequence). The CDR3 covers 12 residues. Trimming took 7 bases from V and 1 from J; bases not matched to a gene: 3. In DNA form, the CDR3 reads TGTGCCTCGCTAGCGGCCCAAGAGACCCAGTACTTC. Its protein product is CASLAAQETQYF.

The CDR3 spells CASSVGTGGGYTF. CDR3 DNA: TGTGCCAGCAGTGTGGGGACAGGAGGGGGCTACACCTTC. The V call is TRBV2, the J call TRBJ1-2; 8 nucleotides line up with TRBD1. The CDR3 length is 13 residues. With V trimmed by 4 bases and J by 8 bases, 6 bases remained unmatched. The germline V gene encodes CDR1 SNHLY and CDR2 FYNNEI.

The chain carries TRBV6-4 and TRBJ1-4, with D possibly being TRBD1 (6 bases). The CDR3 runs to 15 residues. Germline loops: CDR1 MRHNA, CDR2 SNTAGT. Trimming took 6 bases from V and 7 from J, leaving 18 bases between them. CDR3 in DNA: TGTGCCAGCAGCCCAGGGGTGGCTAGATTTGAAAAACTGTTTTTT. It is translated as CASSPGVARFEKLFF.

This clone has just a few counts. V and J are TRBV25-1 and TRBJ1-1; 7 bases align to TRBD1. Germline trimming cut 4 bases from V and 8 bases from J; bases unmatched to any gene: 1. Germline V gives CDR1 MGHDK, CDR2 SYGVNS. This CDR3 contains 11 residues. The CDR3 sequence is CASSATGEAFF. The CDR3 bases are TGTGCCAGCAGTGCGACAGGGGAAGCTTTCTTT.

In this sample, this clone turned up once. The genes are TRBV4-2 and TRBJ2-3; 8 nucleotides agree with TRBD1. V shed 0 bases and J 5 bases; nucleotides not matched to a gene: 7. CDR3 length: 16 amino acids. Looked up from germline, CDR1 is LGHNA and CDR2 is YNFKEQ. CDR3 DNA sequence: TGTGCCAGCAGCCAAGATTGGCGCAGGGGGCGAGATACGCAGTATTTT. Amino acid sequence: CASSQDWRRGRDTQYF.

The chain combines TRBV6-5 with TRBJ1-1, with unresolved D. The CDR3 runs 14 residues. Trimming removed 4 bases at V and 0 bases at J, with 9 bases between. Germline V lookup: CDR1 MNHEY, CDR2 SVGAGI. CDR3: CASSFSGLNTEAFF. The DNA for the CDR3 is TGTGCCAGCAGTTTCTCCGGTCTGAACACTGAAGCTTTCTTT.

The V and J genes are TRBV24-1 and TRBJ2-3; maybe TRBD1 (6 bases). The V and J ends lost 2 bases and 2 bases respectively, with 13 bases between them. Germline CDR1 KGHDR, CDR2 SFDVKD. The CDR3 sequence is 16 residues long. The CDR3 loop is CATSDSGTFDTDTQYF. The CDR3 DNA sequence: TGTGCCACCAGTGATTCCGGGACATTCGACACAGATACGCAGTATTTT.